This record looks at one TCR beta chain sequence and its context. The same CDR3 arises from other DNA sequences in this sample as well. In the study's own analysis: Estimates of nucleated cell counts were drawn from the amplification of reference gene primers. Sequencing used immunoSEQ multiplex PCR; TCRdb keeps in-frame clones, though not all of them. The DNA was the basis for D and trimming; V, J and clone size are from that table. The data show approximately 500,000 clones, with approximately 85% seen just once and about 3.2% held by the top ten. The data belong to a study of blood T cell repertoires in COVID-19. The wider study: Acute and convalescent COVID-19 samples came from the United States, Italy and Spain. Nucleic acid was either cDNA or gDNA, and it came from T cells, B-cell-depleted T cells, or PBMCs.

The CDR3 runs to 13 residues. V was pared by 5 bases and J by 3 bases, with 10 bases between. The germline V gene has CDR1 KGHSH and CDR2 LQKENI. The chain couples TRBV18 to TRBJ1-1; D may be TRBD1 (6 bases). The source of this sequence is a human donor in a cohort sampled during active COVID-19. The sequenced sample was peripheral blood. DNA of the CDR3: TGTGCCAGCTCAGCCAACAGGGACACTGAAGCTTTCTTT. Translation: CASSANRDTEAFF. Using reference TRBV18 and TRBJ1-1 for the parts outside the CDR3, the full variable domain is NAGVMQNPRHLVRRRGQEARLRCSPMKGHSHVYWYRQLPEEGLKFMVYLQKENIIDESGMPKERFSAEFPKEGPSILRIQQVVRGDSAAYFCASSANRDTEAFFGQGTRLTVV.